This T cell receptor (beta chain) originates from a study of shared clonotypes between healthy human individuals. The CDR3 is 12 amino acids. CDR1 is MDHEN and CDR2 is SYDVKM in the germline V gene. Trimming shortened V by 4 bases and J by 2 bases, and 6 bases separated the two germline ends. Sequencing used immunoSEQ multiplex PCR; TCRdb keeps in-frame clones, though not all of them. This table holds under 850,000 clones, 72% found once. Of note for this clone: The sample holds other DNA sequences that translate to the same CDR3.

This TCR was sampled from a woman aged 25 to 39 in good health. The sequenced sample consisted of memory CD4+ T cells sorted from blood. Subset meaning: CD45RA-negative fraction. V usage is TRBV28 and J usage is TRBJ2-7; TRBD2 is a possible D gene (5 bases). CDR3 sequence: CASSSGTYEQYF. DNA of the CDR3: TGTGCCAGCAGTTCGGGGACCTACGAGCAGTACTTC.